This record covers a single TCR beta chain. Specified time point: blood at routine non-recurrence follow-up after resection. Unsorted whole RNA from tumor, nontumor lung or frozen PBMC underwent sequencing. These data belong to a study of spatial heterogeneity in lung cancer. Study overall: Combinations of a unique TCR and a UMI were tallied in raw reads, and on average each appeared more than ten times.

Each CDR3 protein gets one entry after TCRdb re-called the 5' RACE reads with MiXCR. The sample shows fewer than 100,000 distinct CDR3 sequences, approximately 19% of them seen only once. The specimen was PBMCs, collected at follow-up. This clonotype was obtained from a male donor with early-stage non-small cell lung cancer.

The CDR3 DNA follows: TGTGCCAGCAGCTTTCGGAGTATTAGCACAGATACGCAGTATTTT. Protein: CASSFRSISTDTQYF. The V and J genes are TRBV7-8 and TRBJ2-3; the D is unclear. CDR3 size: 15 residues. Germline V CDR1 and CDR2: SGHVS, FQNEAQ. V was clipped by 3 bases and J by 0 bases, with 10 bases between them.